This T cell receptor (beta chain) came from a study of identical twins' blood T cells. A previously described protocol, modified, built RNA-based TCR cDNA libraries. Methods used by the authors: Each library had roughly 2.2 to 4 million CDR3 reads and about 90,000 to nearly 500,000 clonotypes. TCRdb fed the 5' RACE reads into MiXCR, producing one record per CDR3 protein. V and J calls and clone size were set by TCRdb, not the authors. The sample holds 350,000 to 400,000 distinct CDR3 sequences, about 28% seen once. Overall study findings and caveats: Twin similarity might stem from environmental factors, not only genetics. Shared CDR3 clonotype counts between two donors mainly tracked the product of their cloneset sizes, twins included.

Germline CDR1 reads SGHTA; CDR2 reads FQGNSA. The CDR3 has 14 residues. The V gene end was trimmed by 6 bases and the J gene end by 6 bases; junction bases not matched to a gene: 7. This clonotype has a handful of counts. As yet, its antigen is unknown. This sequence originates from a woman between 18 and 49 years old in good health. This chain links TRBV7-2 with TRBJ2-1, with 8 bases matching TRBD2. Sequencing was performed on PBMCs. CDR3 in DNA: TGTGCCAGCAGATACGGACTAGCAGTCAATGAGCAGTTCTTC. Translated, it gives CASRYGLAVNEQFF.